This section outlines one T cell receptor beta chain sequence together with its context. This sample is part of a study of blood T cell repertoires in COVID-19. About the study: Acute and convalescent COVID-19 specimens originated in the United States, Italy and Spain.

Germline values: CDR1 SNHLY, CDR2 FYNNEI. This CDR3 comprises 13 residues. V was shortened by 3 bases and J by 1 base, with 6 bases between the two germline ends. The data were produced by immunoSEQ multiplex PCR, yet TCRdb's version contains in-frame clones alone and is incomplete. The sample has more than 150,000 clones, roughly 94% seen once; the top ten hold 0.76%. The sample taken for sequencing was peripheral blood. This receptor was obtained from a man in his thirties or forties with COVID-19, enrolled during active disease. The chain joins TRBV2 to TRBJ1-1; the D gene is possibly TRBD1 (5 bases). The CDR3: CASSDTGNTEAFF. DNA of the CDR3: TGTGCCAGCAGTGACACAGGGAACACTGAAGCTTTCTTT.